This TCR beta chain was observed in a study of T cells in Graves' hyperthyroidism and ophthalmopathy. This clonotype has ten or more counts. Template material for amplifying TCR beta CDR3 regions consisted of RNA transcripts. In the first-round RT-PCR of the TCR CDR3, the HTBI primer set was used. TCRdb reprocessed the multiplex PCR reads with MiXCR, giving one entry per CDR3 protein. The sample comprises 250,000 or so distinct CDR3 sequences, approximately 14% of which are singletons, and over 25% rests with the top ten. This CDR3 contains 17 residues. Trimming took 3 bases from V and 0 from J, leaving 12 bases between them.

The sample consisted of blood. The rearrangement joins TRBV12-3 or TRBV12-4 to TRBJ1-6; D uncertain. This TCR derives from a woman aged 45-65 years with Graves' hyperthyroidism that later progressed to Graves' ophthalmopathy. The CDR3 here is CASSLTAGSSYNSPLHF. The DNA for the CDR3 is TGTGCCAGCAGTTTGACGGCGGGGAGCTCCTATAATTCACCCCTCCACTTT.